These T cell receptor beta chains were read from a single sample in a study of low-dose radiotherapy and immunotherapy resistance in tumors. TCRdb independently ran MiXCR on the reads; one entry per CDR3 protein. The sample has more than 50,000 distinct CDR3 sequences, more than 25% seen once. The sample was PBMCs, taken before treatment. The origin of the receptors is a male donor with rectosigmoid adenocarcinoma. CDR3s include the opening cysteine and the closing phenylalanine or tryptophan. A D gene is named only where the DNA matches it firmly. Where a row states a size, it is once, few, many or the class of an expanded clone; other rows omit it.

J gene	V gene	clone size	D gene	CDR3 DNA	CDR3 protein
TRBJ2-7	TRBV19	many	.	TGTGCCAGTAGTCGGGACGGTTTCAGCGAGCAGTACTTC	CASSRDGFSEQYF
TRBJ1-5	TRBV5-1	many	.	TGCGCCAGCAGCTTTGATGGCACCTATCAGCCCCAGCATTTT	CASSFDGTYQPQHF
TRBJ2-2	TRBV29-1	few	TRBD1	TGCAGCGTGACCGGGACAGGGGTGATCACCGGGGAGCTGTTTTTT	CSVTGTGVITGELFF
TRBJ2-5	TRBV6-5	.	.	TGTGCCAGCAGTCACCCGGAGTACCAAGAGACCCAGTACTTC	CASSHPEYQETQYF
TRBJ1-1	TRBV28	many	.	TGTGCCAGCAGTTTAGAGGATACCACTGAAGCTTTCTTT	CASSLEDTTEAFF
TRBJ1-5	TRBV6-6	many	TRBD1	TGTGCCAGCACCGACTCCGGACAGGGGGGGAATCAGCCCCAGCATTTT	CASTDSGQGGNQPQHF
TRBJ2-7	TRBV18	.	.	TGTGCCAGCTCACCAAGGGCAGGGGAAATTTACGAGCAGTACTTC	CASSPRAGEIYEQYF
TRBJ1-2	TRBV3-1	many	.	TGTGCCAGCAGCCAAGACGAGGGTGGCTACACCTTC	CASSQDEGGYTF
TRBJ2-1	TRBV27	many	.	TGTGCCAGCAGTTTTGGCTCGTACCTCTACAATGAGCAGTTCTTC	CASSFGSYLYNEQFF
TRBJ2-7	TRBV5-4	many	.	TGTGCCAGCAGCCCCCCCGATTCCTACGAGCAGTACTTC	CASSPPDSYEQYF
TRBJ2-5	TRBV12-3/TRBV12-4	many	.	TGTGCCAGCAGCTTGACAGACCAAGAGACCCAGTACTTC	CASSLTDQETQYF
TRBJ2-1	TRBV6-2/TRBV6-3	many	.	TGTGCCAGCAGGCTTCGTCCAGGGACCTCCTACAATGAGCAGTTCTTC	CASRLRPGTSYNEQFF
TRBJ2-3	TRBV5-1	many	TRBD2	TGCGCCAGCAGCTCAGCGGGAGGTGCAGATACGCAGTATTTT	CASSSAGGADTQYF
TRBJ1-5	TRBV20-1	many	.	TGCAGTATGGTACGGAATAGCAATCAGCCCCAGCATTTT	CSMVRNSNQPQHF
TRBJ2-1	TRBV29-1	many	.	TGCAGCGTTGACACAGTCTCCTACAATGAGCAGTTCTTC	CSVDTVSYNEQFF
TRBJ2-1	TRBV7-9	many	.	TGTGCCAGCAACACTATATCTAGCAAAGAGCAGTTCTTC	CASNTISSKEQFF
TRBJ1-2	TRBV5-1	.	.	TGCGCCAGCAGCCCCCAGACAGGCCGCTATGGCTACACCTTC	CASSPQTGRYGYTF
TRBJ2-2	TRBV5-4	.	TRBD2	TGTGCCAGCAGCTTGCCCAGCGGGATCACCGGGGAGCTGTTTTTT	CASSLPSGITGELFF
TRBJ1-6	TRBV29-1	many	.	TGCAGCGTTGAGAGTAGCTCCTATAATTCACCCCTCCACTTT	CSVESSSYNSPLHF
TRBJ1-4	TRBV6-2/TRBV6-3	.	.	TGTGCCAGCAGTTACGGCGGAGCTGGGGAACTGTTTTTT	CASSYGGAGELFF
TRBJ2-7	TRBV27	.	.	TGTGCCAGCAGTTTTGTAGGTAGAAGGGAGCAGTACTTC	CASSFVGRREQYF
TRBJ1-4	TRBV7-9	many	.	TGTGCCAGCAGCTTGGGACTTGAAAAACTGTTTTTT	CASSLGLEKLFF
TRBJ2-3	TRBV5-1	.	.	TGCGCCAGCAGCCTAGGGACTTCAGATACGCAGTATTTT	CASSLGTSDTQYF
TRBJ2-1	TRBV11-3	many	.	TGTGCCAGCAGCAGAGAGCAACAGGGACGCAATGAGCAGTTCTTC	CASSREQQGRNEQFF
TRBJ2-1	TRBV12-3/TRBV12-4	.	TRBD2	TGTGCCAGCAGTGGGGGGGGAGTTCAGGGTGAGCAGTTCTTC	CASSGGGVQGEQFF
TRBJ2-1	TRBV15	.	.	TGTGCCACCAGCCCCCGTTACAATGAGCAGTTCTTC	CATSPRYNEQFF
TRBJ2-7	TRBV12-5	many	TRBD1	TGTGCTAGTGGGATAAGATCGACAGGGTACCGCCCCAGCGAGCAGTACTTC	CASGIRSTGYRPSEQYF
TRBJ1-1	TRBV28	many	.	TGTGCCAGCACGGGACACGAAGCTTTCTTT	CASTGHEAFF
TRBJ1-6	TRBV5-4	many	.	TGTGCCAGCAGCTTGTCAGGGGCCGGTGATTTAACCCTCCACTTT	CASSLSGAGDLTLHF
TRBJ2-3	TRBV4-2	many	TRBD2	TGTGCCAGCAGCCAAGATGTCTCTAGCGGGGGGAGGGCGGATACGCAGTATTTT	CASSQDVSSGGRADTQYF
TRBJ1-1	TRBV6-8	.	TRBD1	TGTGCCAGCAGTTACTCGGCGGACAGGGGAGGTGGGGCTTTCTTT	CASSYSADRGGGAFF
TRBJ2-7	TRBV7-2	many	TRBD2	TGTGCCAGCAGCTTAGGGACTAGCGGGACCTACGAGCAGTACTTC	CASSLGTSGTYEQYF
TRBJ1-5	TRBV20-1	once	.	TGCAGTGCTCCTGACAAACCCCGAAGCAATCAGCCCCAGCATTTT	CSAPDKPRSNQPQHF
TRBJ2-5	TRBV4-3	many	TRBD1	TGCGCCAGCAGCCACGGGACAGGGGGCACGGAGACCCAGTACTTC	CASSHGTGGTETQYF
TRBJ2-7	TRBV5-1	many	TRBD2	TGCGCCAGCAGCTGGGGACTAGGGCCCTCCTACGAGCAGTACTTC	CASSWGLGPSYEQYF
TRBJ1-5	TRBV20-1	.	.	TGCAGTGCTGGGGGGACACGGAGCAATCAGCCCCAGCATTTT	CSAGGTRSNQPQHF
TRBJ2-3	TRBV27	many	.	TGTGCCAGCAGTTTATCGGCAGTTTCGTACACAGATACGCAGTATTTT	CASSLSAVSYTDTQYF
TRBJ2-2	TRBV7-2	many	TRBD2	TGTGCCAGCAGCTTATCTCGGACTAGCGGGAAGGGGGAGCTGTTTTTT	CASSLSRTSGKGELFF
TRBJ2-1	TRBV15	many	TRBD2	TGTGCCACCAGCAAGAGGCCCCTAGCGGGGGTCAATAATGAGCAGTTCTTC	CATSKRPLAGVNNEQFF
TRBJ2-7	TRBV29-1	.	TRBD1	TGCAGCGTTTCGGGACAGGGGTACGAGCAGTACTTC	CSVSGQGYEQYF
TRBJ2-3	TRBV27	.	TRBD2	TGTGTCAGCAGTTTGGGACTCGCTAGCGGTTGGCAGTATTTT	CVSSLGLASGWQYF
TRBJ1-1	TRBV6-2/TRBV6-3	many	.	TGTGCCAGCACAGAGTACGGGGGAGGAACTGAAGCTTTCTTT	CASTEYGGGTEAFF
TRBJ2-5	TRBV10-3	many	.	TGTGCCATCAGTATAACCCGGGGACAAGAGACCCAGTACTTC	CAISITRGQETQYF
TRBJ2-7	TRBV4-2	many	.	TGTGCCAGCAGCCAAGGCCGGGACGGGCTCTACGAGCAGTACTTC	CASSQGRDGLYEQYF
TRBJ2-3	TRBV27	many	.	TGTGCCAGCAGCCCCAACAGGGTGAGCACAGATACGCAGTATTTT	CASSPNRVSTDTQYF
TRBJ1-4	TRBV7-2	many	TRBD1	TGTGCCAGCAGCTCCCCCCAGGGGGCGCGGAGTGAAAAACTGTTTTTT	CASSSPQGARSEKLFF
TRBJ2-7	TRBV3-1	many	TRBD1	TGTGCCAGCAGCCAAGCTCCGACAGGGTCAGTTTACGAGCAGTACTTC	CASSQAPTGSVYEQYF
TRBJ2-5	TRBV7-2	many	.	TGTGCCAGCAGTCAACAGGGAGGGGAGACCCAGTACTTC	CASSQQGGETQYF
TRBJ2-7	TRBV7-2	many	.	TGTGCCAGCAGCTCCCTGACAGGCTACGAGCAGTACTTC	CASSSLTGYEQYF
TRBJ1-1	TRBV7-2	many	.	TGTGCCAGCAGCTTAGTTGGGGTAGGAGCTTTCTTT	CASSLVGVGAFF
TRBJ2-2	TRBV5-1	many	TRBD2	TGCGCCAGCAGCATCGGACTAGCAGGCACCGGGGAGCTGTTTTTT	CASSIGLAGTGELFF
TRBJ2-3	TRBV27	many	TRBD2	TGTGCCAGCAGTACTAGCGGGGAGATAGATACGCAGTATTTT	CASSTSGEIDTQYF
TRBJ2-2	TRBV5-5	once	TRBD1	TGTGCCAGCAGCTTGGTTACAGGGGTGTCCGGGGAGCTGTTTTTT	CASSLVTGVSGELFF
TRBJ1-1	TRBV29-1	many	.	TGCAGCGTTGGATTCCTCACTGAAGCTTTCTTT	CSVGFLTEAFF
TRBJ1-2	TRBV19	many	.	TGTGCCAGTAGTATAGAGCTCGGAGGCTACACCTTC	CASSIELGGYTF
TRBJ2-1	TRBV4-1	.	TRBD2	TGCGCCAGCAGTCCTCTTACTAGCGGGAGGAATGAGCAGTTCTTC	CASSPLTSGRNEQFF
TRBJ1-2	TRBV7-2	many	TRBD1	TGTGCCAGCAGCCCCAGGACAGGGAGTGGCTATGGCTACACCTTC	CASSPRTGSGYGYTF
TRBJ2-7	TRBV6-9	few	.	TGTGCCAGCCCAGGCCCCCTTAGAGGCCTCGAGCAGTACTTC	CASPGPLRGLEQYF
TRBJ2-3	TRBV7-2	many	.	TGTGCCAGCAGATGGACAGACATACCGCGAGATACGCAGTATTTT	CASRWTDIPRDTQYF
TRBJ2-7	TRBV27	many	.	TGTGCCAGCAGTTTATCCCCAGATCACTACGAGCAGTACTTC	CASSLSPDHYEQYF